This TCR beta chain is drawn from a study of blood T cells in healthy people across ages (dated by TCRdb to between 2014 and 2017). The study in broad terms: In model experiments, template switching captured about one uniquely barcoded TCR beta cDNA molecule for every two T cells. Age-related changes in TCR beta repertoire diversity were measured in the study by deep sequencing normalized with unique cDNA molecular identifiers. Donors were grouped into four age groups: young (average roughly 15 years), middle-aged (about 40), aged (approximately 67) and long-lived (just over 80). To avoid experimental bias, donors of different ages were distributed randomly across sequencing lanes. Using the same blood draw, the study looked at two additional independent replicas of 1 million unique cDNA reads for two donors, one aged 18 to 29 and the other aged 80 or older. Overall study outcomes, separate from this receptor: Because donor CMV infection status was unknown, age-related changes in expanded clonotypes were potentially confounded. Observed TCR beta diversity correlated strongly with the percentage of naive T cells measured by flow cytometry. Observed TCR beta diversity per million T cells fell roughly linearly with age, and a significant reduction was already apparent by age roughly 40. Conclusive comparison of naive and antigen-experienced compartments was prevented by the profiling of bulk unsorted PBMCs. Compared with the aged group, the long-lived group had more naive CD4+ T cells, fewer expanded clones and increased TCR diversity, a pattern suggesting age selection. Estimates of total diversity based on one million sequenced T cells were regarded as lower bounds and as underestimates.

The V and J ends are trimmed by 4 bases and 3 bases, leaving 7 bases between them. Counted from cysteine to phenylalanine, this CDR3 has 13 amino acids. CDR3 DNA is the only sequence kept; it has 39 bases, read in frame from the first base. CDR1 and CDR2 are read off the germline V gene as LGHNA and YNFKEQ. About this clonotype itself: Its recognized antigen is unknown. The record has no base qualities; no much larger clone is one base away.

The donors were 40 or so Caucasian individuals from Russia, aged about 6 to 95 years, who were systemically healthy. Around 10 milliliters of peripheral blood were drawn from each donor into EDTA-treated Vacutainer tubes. PBMCs were isolated by Ficoll-Paque density-gradient centrifugation, with at least 7 million obtained per sample. Trizol reagent was used to extract total RNA from the PBMCs, yielding at least 5.5 micrograms per sample. The percentages of naive CD45RAhigh/CD27high T cells were determined by flow cytometry on a PBMC aliquot from every donor. The method was 5' RACE. Sequenced using an Illumina HiSeq 2500. A second PCR of roughly 6 to 12 cycles was performed with a sample-barcoded 5' primer and a J-beta primer mix. Each TCR beta cDNA molecule received a unique molecular identifier from a template-switch 5' adaptor carrying 12 random nucleotides. Each sample yielded at least 2.5 million CDR3-containing paired-end reads. First-strand cDNA was synthesized from all RNA with the Mint cDNA synthesis kit, primed by a TRBC-specific oligonucleotide. All cDNA was treated with uracil-DNA glycosylase and then went through a first 18-cycle PCR with the universal primers M1SS and BC2_uni_R. Regarding the original processing steps: Each sample was normalized by randomly selecting 1 million high-quality reads, each carrying a distinct molecular identifier. Instead of being binned into consensus sequences, reads with shared molecular identifiers were discarded. CDR3 identification, clonotype clustering and error correction used MiTCR with a Q25 quality threshold and the strictest error-elimination algorithm. A nonparametric unseen species model with Euler transformation was used to estimate lower-bound total TCR beta diversity. TCRdb redid the processing of the public reads, applying fastp at Q25 and MiXCR, and retained in-frame beta chains. All rows with the same CDR3 protein become a single entry with the most common DNA and genes. These V and J calls rely on TCRdb rather than the paper's analysis. This sample is represented by about 680,000 distinct CDR3 sequences; 45% to 50% of them were singletons. Roughly a third of the sample is in the top ten clones.

The sequence derives from a woman aged 55-69 years in good health. The sequencing sample was made of blood. The chain employs TRBV4-2 and TRBJ2-1; the D gene cannot be resolved reliably. The encoded CDR3 is CASSPYSYNEQFF. DNA sequence: TGTGCCAGCAGCCCCTACAGCTACAATGAGCAGTTCTTC.